This T cell receptor beta chain appears in the sequencing data of a study of cytomegalovirus exposure and HLA in healthy donors. Of note for this clone: Its target is unknown. The identical CDR3 is also encoded by other nucleotide sequences in the sample.

Amplification used 60 Vbeta primers and 13 Jbeta primers. Repertoires were generated with immunoSEQ multiplex PCR, while TCRdb's copy carries only in-frame clones and drops some. This repertoire shows around 150,000 clones, over 65% found once; its top ten account for under 2%. This CDR3 is 14 amino acids long. CDR1 MNHNS and CDR2 SASEGT come from the germline V gene. With V trimmed by 0 bases and J by 3 bases, 1 base remained unmatched. Findings and caveats of the study: It was likely that a cluster of highly shared sequence variants was a sequencing artifact. The number of N-insertions in an Asian-associated ancestry cluster was reportedly below the roughly 670-donor mean in a later analysis.

The rearrangement uses TRBV6-1 and TRBJ1-1; 7 positions match TRBD1. The clonotype was recovered from a female donor in good health and CMV-seropositive. Sequences were obtained from PBMCs. CDR3 in amino acids: CASSEAGGDTEAFF. CDR3 bases: TGTGCCAGCAGTGAAGCAGGGGGCGACACTGAAGCTTTCTTT.